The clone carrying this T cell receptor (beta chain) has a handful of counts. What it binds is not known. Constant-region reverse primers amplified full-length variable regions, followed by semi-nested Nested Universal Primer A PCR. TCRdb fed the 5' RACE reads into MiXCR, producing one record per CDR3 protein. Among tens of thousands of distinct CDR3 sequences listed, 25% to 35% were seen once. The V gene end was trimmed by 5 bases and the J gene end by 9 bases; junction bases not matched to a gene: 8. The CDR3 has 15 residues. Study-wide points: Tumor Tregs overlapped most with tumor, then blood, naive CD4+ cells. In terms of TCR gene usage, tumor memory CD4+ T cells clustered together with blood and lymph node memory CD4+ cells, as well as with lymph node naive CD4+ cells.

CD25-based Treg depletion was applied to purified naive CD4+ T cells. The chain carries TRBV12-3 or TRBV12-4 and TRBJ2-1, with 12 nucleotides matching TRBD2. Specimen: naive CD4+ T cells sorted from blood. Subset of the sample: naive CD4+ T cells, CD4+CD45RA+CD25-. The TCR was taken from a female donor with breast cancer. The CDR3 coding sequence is TGTGCCAGCAGTGAACTAGCGGGAGGTAGGGGTGAGCAGTTCTTC. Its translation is CASSELAGGRGEQFF.